The clone carrying this T cell receptor beta chain was seen a single time. Its specificity is not known. These data belong to a study of CD8+ T cells in alopecia areata. CDR3 size: 14 residues. Germline lookup yields CDR1 MNHEY and CDR2 SVGAGI. V shed 6 bases and J shed 2 bases, with 13 bases lying between them. Sorting separated CD4+ and CD8+ T cells out of PBMCs. RNA extraction was followed by reverse transcription into cDNA, which acted as the sequencing template. The data were produced by immunoSEQ multiplex PCR, yet TCRdb's version contains in-frame clones alone and is incomplete. This table holds 100,000 to 150,000 clones, 35% to 40% found once. Regarding the study as a whole: Higher clonality and more expanded CD8+ clones appeared in lesional than normal scalp.

The chain has TRBV6-5 and TRBJ1-1; no clear D gene. The source material was CD4+ T cells sorted from blood. The clonotype comes from a human donor with alopecia areata. Here the CDR3 reads CASRSFTFNTEAFF. The DNA of the CDR3 is TGTGCCAGCAGGTCCTTCACCTTCAACACTGAAGCTTTCTTT.